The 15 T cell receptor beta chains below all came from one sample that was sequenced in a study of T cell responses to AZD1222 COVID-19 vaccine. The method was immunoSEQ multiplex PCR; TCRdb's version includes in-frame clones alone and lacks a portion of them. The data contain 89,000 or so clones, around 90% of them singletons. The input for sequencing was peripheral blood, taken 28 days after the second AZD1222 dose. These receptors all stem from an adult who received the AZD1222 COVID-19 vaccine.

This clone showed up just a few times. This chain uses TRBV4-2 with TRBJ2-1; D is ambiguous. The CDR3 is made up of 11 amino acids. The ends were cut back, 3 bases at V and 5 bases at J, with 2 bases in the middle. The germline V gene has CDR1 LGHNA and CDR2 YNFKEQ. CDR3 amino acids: CASSQNNEQFF. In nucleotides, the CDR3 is TGTGCCAGCAGCCAGAACAATGAGCAGTTCTTC.

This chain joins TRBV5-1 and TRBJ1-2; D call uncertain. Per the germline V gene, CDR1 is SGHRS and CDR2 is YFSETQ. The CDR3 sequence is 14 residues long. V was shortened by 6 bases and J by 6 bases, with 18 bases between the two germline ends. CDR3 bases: TGCGCCAGCACGACCGGGTCAGGAGTCAATGGCTACACCTTC. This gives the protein CASTTGSGVNGYTF.

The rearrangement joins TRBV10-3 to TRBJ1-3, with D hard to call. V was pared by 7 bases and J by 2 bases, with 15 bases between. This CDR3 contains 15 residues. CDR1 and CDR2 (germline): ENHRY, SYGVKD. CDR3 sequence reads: CAIMAGTLTGNTIYF. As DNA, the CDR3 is TGTGCCATCATGGCAGGAACTCTAACTGGAAACACCATATATTTT.

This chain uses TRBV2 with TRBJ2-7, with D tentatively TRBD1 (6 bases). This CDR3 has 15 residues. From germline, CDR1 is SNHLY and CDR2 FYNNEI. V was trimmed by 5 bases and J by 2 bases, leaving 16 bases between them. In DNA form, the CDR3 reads TGTGCCAGCAGTAAGGGACAACTCCGTCCCTACGAGCAGTACTTC. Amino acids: CASSKGQLRPYEQYF.

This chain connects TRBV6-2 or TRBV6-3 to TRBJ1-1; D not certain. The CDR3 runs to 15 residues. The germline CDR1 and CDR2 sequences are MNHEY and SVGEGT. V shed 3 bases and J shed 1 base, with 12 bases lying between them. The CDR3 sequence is CASSYSSLGNTEAFF. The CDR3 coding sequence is TGTGCCAGCAGTTATAGTTCCTTGGGGAACACTGAAGCTTTCTTT.

In nucleotides, the CDR3 is TGTGCCAGCAGTTTAAGACAGGGCTCAACTAATGAAAAACTGTTTTTT. Its protein is CASSLRQGSTNEKLFF. This rearrangement joins TRBV28 to TRBJ1-4; TRBD1 matches 7 bases. Germline values: CDR1 MDHEN, CDR2 SYDVKM. After removal of 2 bases from V and 0 bases from J, the junction contained 3 bases not matched to a gene. CDR3 length: 16 residues.

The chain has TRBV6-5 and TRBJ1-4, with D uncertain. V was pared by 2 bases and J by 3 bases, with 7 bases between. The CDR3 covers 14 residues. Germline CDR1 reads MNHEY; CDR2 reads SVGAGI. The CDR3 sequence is CASSYRGSNEKLFF. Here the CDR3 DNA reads TGTGCCAGCAGTTACCGAGGGTCTAATGAAAAACTGTTTTTT.

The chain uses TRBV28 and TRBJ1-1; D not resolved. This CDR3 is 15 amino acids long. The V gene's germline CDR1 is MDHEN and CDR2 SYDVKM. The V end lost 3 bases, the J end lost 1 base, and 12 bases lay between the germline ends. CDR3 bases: TGTGCCAGCAGTTTGTGGGCAGTACAGAACACTGAAGCTTTCTTT. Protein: CASSLWAVQNTEAFF.

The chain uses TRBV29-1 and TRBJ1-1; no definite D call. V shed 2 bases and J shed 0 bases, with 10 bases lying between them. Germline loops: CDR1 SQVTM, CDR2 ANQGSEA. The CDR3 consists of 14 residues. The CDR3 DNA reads TGCAGCGTTGAAATGGAGGGAATGAACACTGAAGCTTTCTTT. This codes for CSVEMEGMNTEAFF.

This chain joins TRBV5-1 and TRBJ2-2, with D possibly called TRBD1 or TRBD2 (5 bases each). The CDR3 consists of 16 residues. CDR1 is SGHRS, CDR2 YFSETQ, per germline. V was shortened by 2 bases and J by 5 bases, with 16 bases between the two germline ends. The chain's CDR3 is CASSFGADTFTGELFF. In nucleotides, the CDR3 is TGCGCCAGCAGCTTTGGAGCGGACACCTTTACCGGGGAGCTGTTTTTT.

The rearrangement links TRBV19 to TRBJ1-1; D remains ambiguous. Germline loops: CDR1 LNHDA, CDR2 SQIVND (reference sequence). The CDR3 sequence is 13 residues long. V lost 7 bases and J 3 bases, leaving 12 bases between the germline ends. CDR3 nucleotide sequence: TGTGCCAGTAAATCGCCGTGGGACACTGAAGCTTTCTTT. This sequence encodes CASKSPWDTEAFF.

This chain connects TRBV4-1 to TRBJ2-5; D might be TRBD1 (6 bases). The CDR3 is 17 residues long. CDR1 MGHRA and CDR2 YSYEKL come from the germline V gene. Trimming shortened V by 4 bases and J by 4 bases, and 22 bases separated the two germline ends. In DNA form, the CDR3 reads TGCGCCAGCAGCCCAAGCAAAGCAGGGGTAGGGGGAGAGACCCAGTACTTC. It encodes CASSPSKAGVGGETQYF.

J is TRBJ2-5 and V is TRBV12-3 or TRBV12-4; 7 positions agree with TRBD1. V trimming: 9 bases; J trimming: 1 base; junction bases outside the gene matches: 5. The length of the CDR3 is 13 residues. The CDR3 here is CASSGTAQETQYF. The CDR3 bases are TGTGCCAGTTCCGGGACAGCCCAAGAGACCCAGTACTTC.

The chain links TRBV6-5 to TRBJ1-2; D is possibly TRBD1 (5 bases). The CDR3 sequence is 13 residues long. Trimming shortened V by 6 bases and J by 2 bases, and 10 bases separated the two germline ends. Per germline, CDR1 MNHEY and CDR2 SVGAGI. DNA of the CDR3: TGTGCCAGCAGGCTGGACATAAACTATGGCTACACCTTC. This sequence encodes CASRLDINYGYTF.

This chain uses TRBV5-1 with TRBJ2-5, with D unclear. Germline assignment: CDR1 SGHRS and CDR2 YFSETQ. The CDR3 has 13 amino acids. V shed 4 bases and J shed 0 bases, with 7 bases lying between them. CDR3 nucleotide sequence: TGCGCCAGCAGCGAATCCGACCAAGAGACCCAGTACTTC. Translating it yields CASSESDQETQYF.